This TCR beta chain emerged from a study of blood T cell repertoires in COVID-19. Whole-study context: Spain, Italy and the United States supplied samples that represented acute and convalescent COVID-19. T cells, B-cell-depleted T cells, or PBMCs provided the cDNA or gDNA that served as material.

The sample holds one count of this clone. This table comes from immunoSEQ multiplex PCR, and its TCRdb copy is limited to in-frame clones, with some not included. Here the sample spans about 220,000 clones, approximately 80% being singletons. This CDR3 has 14 amino acids. V lost 0 bases to trimming and J lost 6 bases, with 8 bases between them. Germline CDR1 MNHEY, CDR2 SMNVEV (reference sequence). Residents of 20 to 25 US areas, aged roughly 18 to 89 years, made up the participants. This clonotype originated in a woman aged 60-70 years who had recovered from COVID-19. The V gene is TRBV27, the J gene TRBJ2-2; D unclear. Input material: PBMCs or T cells enriched from blood (not recorded which). The CDR3 region has the DNA TGTGCCAGCAGTTTATCGTGGCCCGCCGGGGAGCTGTTTTTT. It codes for CASSLSWPAGELFF.